These 2 T cell receptor beta chains originate from one sample sequenced in a study of blood T cell repertoires in COVID-19. Assay used: immunoSEQ multiplex PCR; TCRdb lists only in-frame clones, some missing. In the table there are under 100,000 clones, approximately 90% of which are singletons. Sequencing was carried out using peripheral blood. All receptors derive from a man aged 50-59 years with active COVID-19.

V and J are TRBV19 and TRBJ1-5; no clear D. Looked up from germline, CDR1 is LNHDA and CDR2 is SQIVND (reference sequence). V shed 2 bases and J shed 6 bases, with 11 bases lying between them. The CDR3 loop spans 14 amino acids. Written as DNA, the CDR3 is TGTGCCAGTAGTATAATGGGCCCAAGTCAGCCCCAGCATTTT. Residues: CASSIMGPSQPQHF.

The gene calls are TRBV19 and TRBJ1-2; D is unclear. V dropped 10 bases and J dropped 7 bases, with 19 bases sitting between them. The CDR3 covers 13 residues. Germline CDR1 and CDR2: LNHDA and SQIVND (reference sequence). In DNA, the CDR3 is TGTGCCAAAGGACGGGTCCGGGGTATTGGCTACACCTTC. It encodes CAKGRVRGIGYTF.